This entry lists 27 T cell receptor beta chains sequenced from one sample in a study of CXCR3-negative and CXCR3-positive naive CD8 T cells. General observations from the study: The study found more hydrophobic TRB CDR3s in CXCR3-positive naive cells than in CXCR3-negative naive cells.

No antigen has been assigned to these receptors. Libraries were UMI-labeled 5' RACE TRB cDNA. From its re-call of the 5' RACE reads, TCRdb lists each CDR3 protein once, without DNA. This sample contains about 5,700 distinct CDR3 sequences. Specimen: naive CXCR3+ CD8+ T cells from blood. Subset denoted: CD45RO-CCR7+CD27+CD95- naive CD8+ T cells expressing CXCR3 (TNR3+). The receptors originated from a human donor in good health. Some clones in this sample may be carry-over from other donors' samples.

The CDR3 loop reads CASSFDAAGNTEAFF. This rearrangement joins TRBV7-2 to TRBJ1-1. Germline V lookup: CDR1 SGHTA, CDR2 FQGNSA. The CDR3 covers 15 residues.

CDR3 loop: CSALSRGSGAFF. The chain joins TRBV29-1 to TRBJ1-1; TCRdb lists TRBD1, though no DNA is available to test this call. Per the germline V gene, CDR1 is SQVTM and CDR2 is ANQGSEA. This CDR3 is 12 amino acids long.

This clonotype is medium-sized by frequency. This chain joins TRBV29-1 and TRBJ2-2; TCRdb selects TRBD2, and the lack of DNA leaves this call unchecked. This CDR3 is 12 amino acids long. The germline CDR1 and CDR2 sequences are SQVTM and ANQGSEA. This CDR3 reads CSVELASGELFF.

According to its frequency, this clonotype is medium-sized. This chain connects TRBV13 to TRBJ2-7; without DNA, the TCRdb call of TRBD1 cannot be checked. The CDR3 contains 14 residues. Looked up from germline, CDR1 is PRHDT and CDR2 is FYEKMQ (reference sequence). The CDR3 is CASSVWTGFDEQYF.

This clonotype registers medium-sized (0.01 to 0.1%) by frequency. CDR3 protein: CASSRSGRLTEAFF. The chain combines TRBV5-1 with TRBJ1-1; checking the TCRdb D call of TRBD1 is not possible without DNA. The germline V gene encodes CDR1 SGHRS and CDR2 YFSETQ. The CDR3 contains 14 residues.

This clonotype is deemed medium-sized by its frequency. This chain joins TRBV29-1 and TRBJ1-1; no DNA is available, so the TRBD1 call from TCRdb remains unchecked. Germline V gene sequence: CDR1 SQVTM, CDR2 ANQGSEA. The CDR3 sequence is 12 residues long. This chain's CDR3 is CSVWAGDAEAFF.

The rearrangement uses TRBV12-3 or TRBV12-4 and TRBJ2-3; TCRdb returns TRBD1, unconfirmable since there is no DNA. The CDR3 contains 15 residues. The CDR3: CASSPSPGGVDTQYF.

CDR3 residues: CASSPGLAGAGDEQFF. This chain uses TRBV5-1 with TRBJ2-1; TCRdb reports TRBD2, a call that lacks DNA to check it against. This CDR3 comprises 16 residues. Per germline, CDR1 SGHRS and CDR2 YFSETQ.

CDR3 protein: CSVDAEDPYEQYF. The rearrangement links TRBV29-1 to TRBJ2-7. Germline CDR1 and CDR2: SQVTM and ANQGSEA. This CDR3 is built from 13 residues.

Measured by frequency, this clonotype is medium-sized. The chain employs TRBV13 and TRBJ2-7. CDR3 length equals 13 residues. Germline V gene sequence: CDR1 PRHDT, CDR2 FYEKMQ (reference sequence). Here the CDR3 reads CASSLGAGVEQYF.

According to its frequency, this clonotype is medium-sized. The chain couples TRBV29-1 to TRBJ2-2. The CDR3 sequence is 11 residues long. The germline gives CDR1 SQVTM, CDR2 ANQGSEA. CDR3 in amino acids: CSVEGTGELFF.

This chain connects TRBV4-1 to TRBJ2-1. Germline-derived CDR1 and CDR2 are MGHRA and YSYEKL. The CDR3 extends over 12 amino acids. This chain's CDR3 is CASSHGYNEQFF.

The chain links TRBV20-1 to TRBJ1-1. The CDR3 runs 11 residues. CDR1 is DFQATT, CDR2 SNEGSKA, per germline (reference sequence). The CDR3 loop is CSASTYTEAFF.

This rearrangement joins TRBV27 to TRBJ2-7; as DNA is missing, the TRBD1 call by TCRdb cannot be tested. Per the germline V gene, CDR1 is MNHEY and CDR2 is SMNVEV (reference sequence). The CDR3 length is 14 residues. This CDR3 is CASSPAWDGYEQYF.

V gene TRBV29-1 combines with J gene TRBJ2-2; TCRdb's D call, TRBD1, is unchecked because there is no DNA. The CDR3 extends over 15 amino acids. Per germline, CDR1 SQVTM and CDR2 ANQGSEA. The CDR3 protein is CSVDEGAKNTGELFF.

Its frequency marks this clonotype as medium-sized (0.01 to 0.1%). The chain has TRBV5-1 and TRBJ2-6; the D call from TCRdb, TRBD1, cannot be confirmed without DNA. The CDR3 contains 17 residues. CDR1 and CDR2 from the germline V gene are SGHRS and YFSETQ. CDR3 amino acids: CASSLHRPDSGANVLTF. The variable domain in full, completed from reference TRBV5-1 and TRBJ2-6, reads KAGVTQTPRYLIKTRGQQVTLSCSPISGHRSVSWYQQTPGQGLQFLFEYFSETQRNKGNFPGRFSGRQFSNSRSEMNVSTLELGDSALYLCASSLHRPDSGANVLTFGAGSRLTVL.

Measured by frequency, this clonotype is medium-sized. The chain recombines TRBV12-5 with TRBJ1-1; TCRdb names TRBD1, which stays unverified in the absence of DNA. Germline CDR1 is LGHNT and CDR2 is FRNRAP. The CDR3 contains 14 residues. The CDR3 spells CASGPGAMNTEAFF.

This chain joins TRBV6-5 and TRBJ1-2; TCRdb lists TRBD1, though no DNA is available to test this call. Looked up from germline, CDR1 is MNHEY and CDR2 is SVGAGI. The CDR3 consists of 15 residues. The CDR3 loop reads CASSSGATGASGYTF.

Frequency places this clonotype as medium-sized. The chain couples TRBV19 to TRBJ2-1. Germline V gene lookup returns CDR1 LNHDA and CDR2 SQIVND (reference sequence). CDR3 length equals 15 residues. This chain's CDR3 is CASSPDASSYNEQFF.

This clonotype is medium-sized by frequency. The V and J genes are TRBV4-1 and TRBJ2-7; the D gene TCRdb calls, TRBD1, cannot be checked with no DNA. This CDR3 has 15 amino acids. CDR1 is MGHRA, CDR2 YSYEKL, per germline. CDR3 residues: CASSHDRDRSYEQYF.

In terms of frequency, this clonotype is medium-sized (0.01 to 0.1%). The chain uses TRBV29-1 and TRBJ1-1. Germline CDR1 reads SQVTM; CDR2 reads ANQGSEA. The CDR3 has 14 amino acids. The CDR3 loop is CSVLSGVRSAEAFF.

The chain uses TRBV5-6 and TRBJ1-1; the TCRdb D gene call, TRBD1, has no DNA to confirm it. The CDR3 is made up of 14 amino acids. Germline V gives CDR1 SGHDT, CDR2 YYEEEE. This chain's CDR3 is CASSLAGGNTEAFF.

The chain employs TRBV29-1 and TRBJ2-3; TCRdb's D call, TRBD1, is unchecked because there is no DNA. The germline V gene encodes CDR1 SQVTM and CDR2 ANQGSEA. The CDR3 runs 15 residues. The CDR3 spells CSVDGDLSTTDTQYF.

This clonotype ranks as medium-sized in terms of frequency. CDR3 residues: CSAPAGYNEQFF. The chain recombines TRBV29-1 with TRBJ2-1; TCRdb proposes TRBD1, but this gene call is untestable without DNA. Germline CDR1 is SQVTM and CDR2 is ANQGSEA. This CDR3 spans 12 amino acids.

This clonotype shows up as medium-sized by frequency. The chain recombines TRBV4-1 with TRBJ2-7; TCRdb gives TRBD2 as the D gene, but with no DNA this cannot be confirmed. There are 15 residues in the CDR3. Germline CDR1 is MGHRA and CDR2 is YSYEKL. CDR3 in amino acids: CASSHATSADYEQYF.

The chain recombines TRBV29-1 with TRBJ1-1. Germline V gene data show CDR1 as SQVTM and CDR2 as ANQGSEA. This CDR3 spans 11 amino acids. The CDR3: CSVPRDTEAFF.

This clonotype is medium-sized by frequency. The rearrangement links TRBV29-1 to TRBJ2-3; lacking DNA, the TRBD2 call made by TCRdb goes unchecked. From germline, CDR1 is SQVTM and CDR2 ANQGSEA. The CDR3 is 15 amino acids. The chain's CDR3 is CSVDASGGFTDTQYF.